What follows describes a single T cell receptor (beta chain). The sample belongs to a study of OX40 agonist ivuxolimab in advanced cancers. CDR1 and CDR2 from the germline V gene are MNHEY and SVGAGI. The CDR3 contains 15 residues. V was trimmed by 0 bases and J by 8 bases, leaving 16 bases between them. Only in-frame clones appear in the TCRdb table, and some are missing; sequencing was by immunoSEQ multiplex PCR. The data hold 60,000 to 70,000 clones, with approximately 90% observed a single time. This specimen was CD4+ or CD8+ T cells sorted from blood, taken in a trial of the OX40 agonist ivuxolimab. This rearrangement joins TRBV6-5 to TRBJ1-1, with D perhaps matching TRBD1 (6 bases). The receptor comes from an adult with an advanced solid tumor such as melanoma, head and neck, liver or kidney cancer. The chain's CDR3 is CASSYSRDTSLEAFF. The CDR3 nucleotides are TGTGCCAGCAGTTACTCGCGGGACACTAGCCTAGAAGCTTTCTTT.